Listed below are T cell receptor beta chains from one sample, sequenced in a study of T cell responses to AZD1222 COVID-19 vaccine. Using immunoSEQ multiplex PCR, the repertoire was profiled, and TCRdb retains in-frame clones only, with some absent. The sample yields roughly 180,000 clones, 94% seen once. Sequences were derived from peripheral blood, sampled on day 0 of AZD1222 vaccination. Receptors were obtained from an adult in good health. Both conserved end residues are part of each CDR3. Each record gives: J gene, clone size, D gene, V gene, CDR3 protein, CDR3 DNA. D genes are given only for firm matches. Clone size is not always given. Where it is, it says once, few, many or a class for expanded clones.

J: TRBJ2-3
size: .
D: TRBD2
V: TRBV7-7
CDR3: CASSPEAGAGTDTQYF
DNA: TGTGCTAGCAGCCCTGAAGCGGGAGCTGGCACAGATACGCAGTATTTT

J: TRBJ1-3
size: .
D: .
V: TRBV29-1
CDR3: CSVGLGQSGNTIYF
DNA: TGCAGCGTGGGATTAGGACAGAGCGGAAACACCATATATTTT

J: TRBJ2-1
size: .
D: TRBD1
V: TRBV24-1
CDR3: CATSDPGQVPYNEQFF
DNA: TGTGCCACCAGTGACCCCGGACAGGTTCCCTACAATGAGCAGTTCTTC

J: TRBJ2-7
size: .
D: .
V: TRBV10-3
CDR3: CAISAATGYEQYF
DNA: TGTGCCATCAGTGCCGCTACAGGATACGAGCAGTACTTC

J: TRBJ2-3
size: .
D: TRBD2
V: TRBV6-1
CDR3: CASSALASGKEISTDTQYF
DNA: TGTGCCAGCAGTGCCTTGGCTAGCGGGAAAGAGATAAGCACAGATACGCAGTATTTT

J: TRBJ2-2
size: once
D: TRBD1
V: TRBV25-1
CDR3: CASSAPQGLSGSWFF
DNA: TGTGCCAGCAGTGCCCCACAGGGGTTGTCGGGGAGCTGGTTTTTT

J: TRBJ2-3
size: .
D: TRBD2
V: TRBV5-1
CDR3: CASSPGLAGVVTQYF
DNA: TGCGCCAGCAGCCCGGGACTAGCGGGAGTGGTTACGCAGTATTTT

J: TRBJ2-2
size: few
D: .
V: TRBV7-8
CDR3: CASSLGTGELFF
DNA: TGTGCCAGCAGCTTGGGGACCGGGGAGCTGTTTTTT

J: TRBJ1-1
size: .
D: .
V: TRBV10-3
CDR3: CAITDTLNTEAFF
DNA: TGTGCCATCACCGACACACTGAACACTGAAGCTTTCTTT

J: TRBJ2-3
size: .
D: .
V: TRBV5-6
CDR3: CASLIDRRTDTQYF
DNA: TGTGCCAGCCTGATAGACAGGCGCACAGATACGCAGTATTTT

J: TRBJ1-5
size: .
D: .
V: TRBV7-8
CDR3: CASSFWRNQPQHF
DNA: TGTGCCAGCAGCTTTTGGAGGAATCAGCCCCAGCATTTT